This T cell receptor beta chain was retrieved from a study of shared clonotypes between healthy human individuals. Study overall: CD4 naive cells filled three plates per donor, CD4 memory three, CD8 naive two and CD8 memory one. Study results and caveats: In a handful of donors, roughly 5.2% of naive CD4 clonotypes appeared in common.

Sequencing was performed with immunoSEQ multiplex PCR; in TCRdb, only in-frame clones are kept and a portion is missing. The sample includes fewer than 1 million clones, about 96% of them seen just once. With regard to this clone: Its antigen is as yet unknown.

The CDR3 contains 15 residues. CDR1 SQVTM and CDR2 ANQGSEA come from the germline V gene. With 7 bases clipped from V and 2 bases from J, the junction kept 14 bases outside the gene matches. Naivety among CD8 cells was defined by CD45RO negativity and positive CCR7 selection, thereby excluding terminally differentiated effector memory CD45RA+ cells. All participating donors were Caucasian adults from Nashville, Tennessee. The sequencing sample was made of naive CD8+ T cells sorted from blood. This sequence was found in a man aged 25-40 years in good health. The V and J genes are TRBV29-1 and TRBJ2-7; 7 bases are a match to TRBD2. For the CDR3, the DNA is TGCAGCGCTCACTCGGGGGGAGCCGGGGCCTACGAGCAGTACTTC. As protein: CSAHSGGAGAYEQYF.